This T cell receptor beta chain was recovered during a study of shared clonotypes between healthy human individuals. Whole-study findings and limits: Some naive CD4 clonotypes, around 5%, turned up in common across several donors.

Remarks on this clone: Its antigen is unknown.

With 4 bases clipped from V and 5 bases from J, the junction kept 5 bases outside the gene matches. Germline CDR1 is SGHTA and CDR2 is FQGTGA. The CDR3 runs 16 residues. Assay: immunoSEQ multiplex PCR; the TCRdb copy retains only in-frame clones and omits some. The sample holds 150,000 to 200,000 clones, over 50% seen once. This TCR was recovered from a man aged 30-40 years in good health. The sample comprised memory CD4+ T cells sorted from blood. Noted subset: CD45RA-negative fraction. The chain carries TRBV7-3 and TRBJ2-1; 13 bases fit TRBD2. CDR3 residues: CASSSGLAGAHNEQFF. The CDR3 nucleotides read TGTGCCAGCAGCTCCGGACTAGCGGGAGCCCACAATGAGCAGTTCTTC. Full variable domain (remainder filled in from reference TRBV7-3 and TRBJ2-1): GAGVSQTPSNKVTEKGKYVELRCDPISGHTALYWYRQSLGQGPEFLIYFQGTGAADDSGLPNDRFFAVRPEGSVSTLKIQRTERGDSAVYLCASSSGLAGAHNEQFFGPGTRLTVL.